This TCR beta chain was captured in a study of blood T cell repertoires in COVID-19. Study-wide context: PBMCs, B-cell-depleted T cells, or T cells provided the cDNA or gDNA that made up the material.

Here immunoSEQ multiplex PCR was the method, and the copy in TCRdb shows in-frame clones only, minus some. Here the sample spans some 300,000 clones, around 90% being singletons. Seattle's cohort entered during active infection and was followed longitudinally. From germline, CDR1 is LNHDA and CDR2 SQIVND (reference sequence). V lost 6 bases to trimming and J lost 3 bases; unmatched junction nucleotides: 10. The CDR3 is 15 amino acids. Sequenced sample: peripheral blood. The chain carries TRBV19 and TRBJ1-2; 7 nucleotides agree with TRBD1. This TCR was recovered from a woman aged 40 to 50 with COVID-19, enrolled during active disease. CDR3 in amino acids: CASRRDRVPYYGYTF. The CDR3 coding sequence is TGTGCCAGTAGGCGAGACAGGGTCCCGTACTATGGCTACACCTTC.